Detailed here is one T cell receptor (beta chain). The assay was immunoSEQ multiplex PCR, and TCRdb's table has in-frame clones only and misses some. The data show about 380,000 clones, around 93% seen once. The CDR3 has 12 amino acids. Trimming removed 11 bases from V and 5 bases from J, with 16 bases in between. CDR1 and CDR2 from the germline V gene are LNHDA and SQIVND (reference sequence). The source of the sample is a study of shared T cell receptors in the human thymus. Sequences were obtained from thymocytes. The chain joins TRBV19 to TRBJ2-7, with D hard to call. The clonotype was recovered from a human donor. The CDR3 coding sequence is TGTGCCCCCCAACCAGGTTGCCACGAGCAGTACTTC. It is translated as CAPQPGCHEQYF.